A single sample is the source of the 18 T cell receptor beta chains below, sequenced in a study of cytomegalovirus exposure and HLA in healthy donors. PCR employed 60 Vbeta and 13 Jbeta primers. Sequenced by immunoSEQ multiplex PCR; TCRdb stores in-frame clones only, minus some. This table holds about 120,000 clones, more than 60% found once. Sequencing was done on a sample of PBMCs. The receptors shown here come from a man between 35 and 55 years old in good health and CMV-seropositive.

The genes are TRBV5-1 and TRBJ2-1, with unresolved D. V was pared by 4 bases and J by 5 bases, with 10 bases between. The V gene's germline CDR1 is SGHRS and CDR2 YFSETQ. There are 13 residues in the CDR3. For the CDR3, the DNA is TGCGCCAGCAGCGATGGAGCGAACAATGAGCAGTTCTTC. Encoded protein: CASSDGANNEQFF.

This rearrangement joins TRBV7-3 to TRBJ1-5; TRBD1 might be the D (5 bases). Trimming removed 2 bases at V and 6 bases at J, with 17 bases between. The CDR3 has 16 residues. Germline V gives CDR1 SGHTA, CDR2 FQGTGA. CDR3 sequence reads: CASSLAGGGRSQPQHF. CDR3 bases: TGTGCCAGCAGCTTAGCGGGGGGGGGTCGGTCTCAGCCCCAGCATTTT. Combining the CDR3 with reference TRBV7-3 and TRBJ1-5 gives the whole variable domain GAGVSQTPSNKVTEKGKYVELRCDPISGHTALYWYRQSLGQGPEFLIYFQGTGAADDSGLPNDRFFAVRPEGSVSTLKIQRTERGDSAVYLCASSLAGGGRSQPQHFGDGTRLSIL.

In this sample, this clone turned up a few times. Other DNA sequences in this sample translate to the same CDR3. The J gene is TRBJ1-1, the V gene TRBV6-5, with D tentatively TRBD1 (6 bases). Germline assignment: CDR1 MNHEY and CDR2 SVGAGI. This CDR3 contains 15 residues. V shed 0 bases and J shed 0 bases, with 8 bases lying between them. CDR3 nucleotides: TGTGCCAGCAGTTACTCTACAGGGTTGAACACTGAAGCTTTCTTT. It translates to CASSYSTGLNTEAFF.

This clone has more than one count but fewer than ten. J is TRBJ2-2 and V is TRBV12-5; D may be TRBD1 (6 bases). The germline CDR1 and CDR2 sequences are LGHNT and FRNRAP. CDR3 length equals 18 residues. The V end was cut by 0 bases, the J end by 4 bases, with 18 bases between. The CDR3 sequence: CASGLVLNRDGVTGELFF. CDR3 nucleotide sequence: TGTGCTAGTGGTTTGGTATTGAACAGGGACGGTGTCACCGGGGAGCTGTTTTTT.

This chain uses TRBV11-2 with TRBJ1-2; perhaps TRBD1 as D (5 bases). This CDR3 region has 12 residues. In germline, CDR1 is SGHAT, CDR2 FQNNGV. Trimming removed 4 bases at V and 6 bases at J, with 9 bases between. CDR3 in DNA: TGTGCCAGCAGCTCGGAGGGGAATGGCTACACCTTC. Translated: CASSSEGNGYTF.

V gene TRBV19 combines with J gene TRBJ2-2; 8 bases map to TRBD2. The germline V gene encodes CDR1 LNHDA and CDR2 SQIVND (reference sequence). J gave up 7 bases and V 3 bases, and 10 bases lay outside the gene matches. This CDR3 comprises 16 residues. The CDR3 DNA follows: TGTGCCAGTAGTATTGCGGGAGGCAAGGAAGGCGGGGAGCTGTTTTTT. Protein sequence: CASSIAGGKEGGELFF.

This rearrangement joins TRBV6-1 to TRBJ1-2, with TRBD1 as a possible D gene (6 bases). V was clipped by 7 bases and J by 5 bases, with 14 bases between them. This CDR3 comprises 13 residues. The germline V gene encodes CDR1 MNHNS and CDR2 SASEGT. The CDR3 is CASTLDRQYGYTF. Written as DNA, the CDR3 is TGTGCCAGCACCTTGGACAGACAGTATGGCTACACCTTC.

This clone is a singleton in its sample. This chain's CDR3 is CASSPGPGGKEKLFF. The CDR3 nucleotides are TGTGCCAGCAGCCCTGGTCCAGGGGGTAAAGAAAAACTGTTTTTT. The rearrangement joins TRBV11-2 to TRBJ1-4; 7 bases agree with TRBD1. The germline gives CDR1 SGHAT, CDR2 FQNNGV. Trimming at V came to 5 bases and at J to 8 bases, leaving 11 bases not matched to a gene. The CDR3 spans 15 residues.

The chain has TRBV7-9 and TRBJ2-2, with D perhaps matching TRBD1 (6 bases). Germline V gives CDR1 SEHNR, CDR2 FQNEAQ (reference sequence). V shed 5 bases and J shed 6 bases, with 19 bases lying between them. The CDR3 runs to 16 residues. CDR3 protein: CASSHLPTGYSGELFF. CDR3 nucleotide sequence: TGTGCCAGCAGCCACCTTCCTACAGGGTATTCCGGGGAGCTGTTTTTT.

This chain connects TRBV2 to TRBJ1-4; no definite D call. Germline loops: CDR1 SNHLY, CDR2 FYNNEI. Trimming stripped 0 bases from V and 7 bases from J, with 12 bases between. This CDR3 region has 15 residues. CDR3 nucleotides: TGTGCCAGCAGTGAAGCGGCAGGCAACGGTGAAAAACTGTTTTTT. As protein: CASSEAAGNGEKLFF. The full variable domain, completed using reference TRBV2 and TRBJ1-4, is EPEVTQTPSHQVTQMGQEVILRCVPISNHLYFYWYRQILGQKVEFLVSFYNNEISEKSEIFDDQFSVERPDGSNFTLKIRSTKLEDSAMYFCASSEAAGNGEKLFFGSGTQLSVL.

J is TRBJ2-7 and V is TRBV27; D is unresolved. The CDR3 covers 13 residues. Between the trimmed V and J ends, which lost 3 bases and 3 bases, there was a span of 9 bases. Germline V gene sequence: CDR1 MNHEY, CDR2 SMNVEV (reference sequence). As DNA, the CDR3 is TGTGCCAGCAGTTTTAACAAGAACTACGAGCAGTACTTC. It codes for CASSFNKNYEQYF.

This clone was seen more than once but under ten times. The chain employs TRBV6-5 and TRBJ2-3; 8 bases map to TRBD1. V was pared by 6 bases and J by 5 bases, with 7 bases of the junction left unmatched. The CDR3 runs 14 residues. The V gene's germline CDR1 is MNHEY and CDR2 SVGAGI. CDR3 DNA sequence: TGTGCCAGCAGCCGGACAGGGTCTGGAGATACGCAGTATTTT. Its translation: CASSRTGSGDTQYF.

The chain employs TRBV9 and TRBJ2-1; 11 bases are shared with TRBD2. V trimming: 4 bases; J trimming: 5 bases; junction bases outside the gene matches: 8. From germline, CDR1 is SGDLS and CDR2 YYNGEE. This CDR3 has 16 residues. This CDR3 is CASSLGGGLADNEQFF. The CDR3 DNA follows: TGTGCCAGCAGCTTGGGGGGGGGACTAGCGGACAATGAGCAGTTCTTC.

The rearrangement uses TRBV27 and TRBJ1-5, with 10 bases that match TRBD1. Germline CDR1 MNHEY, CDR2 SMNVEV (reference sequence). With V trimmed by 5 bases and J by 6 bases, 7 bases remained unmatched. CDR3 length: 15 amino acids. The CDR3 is CASSPDRGLIQPQHF. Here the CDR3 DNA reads TGTGCCAGCAGTCCCGACAGGGGGCTAATTCAGCCCCAGCATTTT.

The DNA of the CDR3 is TGTGCCAGCAGCGTTTCTAGCGGGGGGTTGGAGACCCAGTACTTC. Translated: CASSVSSGGLETQYF. The J gene is TRBJ2-5, the V gene TRBV7-2; 11 bases agree with TRBD2. The junction had 7 bases not matched to a gene; V was cut back by 5 bases and J by 5 bases. Looked up from germline, CDR1 is SGHTA and CDR2 is FQGNSA. This CDR3 has 15 residues.

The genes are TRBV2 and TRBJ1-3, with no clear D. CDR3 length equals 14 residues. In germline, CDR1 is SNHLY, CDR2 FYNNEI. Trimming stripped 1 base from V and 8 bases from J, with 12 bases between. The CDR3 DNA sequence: TGTGCCAGCAGTGAAGGTCTGGGAGGAGACACCATATATTTT. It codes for CASSEGLGGDTIYF. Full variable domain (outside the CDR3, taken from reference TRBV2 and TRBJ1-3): EPEVTQTPSHQVTQMGQEVILRCVPISNHLYFYWYRQILGQKVEFLVSFYNNEISEKSEIFDDQFSVERPDGSNFTLKIRSTKLEDSAMYFCASSEGLGGDTIYFGEGSWLTVV.

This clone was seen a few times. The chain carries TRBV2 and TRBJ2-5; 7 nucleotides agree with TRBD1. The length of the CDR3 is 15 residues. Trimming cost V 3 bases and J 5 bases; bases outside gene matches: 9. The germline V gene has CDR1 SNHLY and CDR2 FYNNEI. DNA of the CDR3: TGTGCCAGCAGTGACCACAGGGGTTTCCGTGAGACCCAGTACTTC. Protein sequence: CASSDHRGFRETQYF.

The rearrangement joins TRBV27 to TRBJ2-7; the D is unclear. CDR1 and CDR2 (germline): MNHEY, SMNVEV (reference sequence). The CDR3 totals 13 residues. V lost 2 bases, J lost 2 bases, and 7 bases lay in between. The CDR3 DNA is TGTGCCAGCAGTTTAGGCAGTCCCTACGAGCAGTACTTC. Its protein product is CASSLGSPYEQYF.